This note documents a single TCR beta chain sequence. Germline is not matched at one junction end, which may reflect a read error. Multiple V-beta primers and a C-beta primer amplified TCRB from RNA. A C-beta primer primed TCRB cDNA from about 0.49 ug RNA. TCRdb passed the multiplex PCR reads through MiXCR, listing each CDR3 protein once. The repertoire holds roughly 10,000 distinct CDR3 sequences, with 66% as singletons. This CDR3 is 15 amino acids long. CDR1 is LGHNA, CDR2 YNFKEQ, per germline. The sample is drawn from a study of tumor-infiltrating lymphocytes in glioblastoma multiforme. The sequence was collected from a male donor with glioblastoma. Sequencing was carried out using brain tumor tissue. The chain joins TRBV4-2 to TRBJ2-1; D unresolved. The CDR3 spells CASTQVRTEENEQFF. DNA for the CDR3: TGTGCCAGCACCCAAGTCAGAACAGAGGAGAATGAGCAGTTCTTC.